The 24 T cell receptor beta chains below come from one sample, sequenced in a study of CD8+ T cells in alopecia areata. RNA, once extracted, was reverse transcribed into cDNA for use as the sequencing template. The data were produced by immunoSEQ multiplex PCR, yet TCRdb's version contains in-frame clones alone and is incomplete. The sample lists about 140,000 clones; around 49% were seen once. Sequences were derived from CD4+ T cells sorted from blood, sampled at week 0. The receptors were gathered from a human donor with alopecia areata.

V and J are TRBV2 and TRBJ2-5, with a weak D call TRBD2 (6 bases). Trimming shortened V by 6 bases and J by 5 bases, and 19 bases separated the two germline ends. Germline lookup yields CDR1 SNHLY and CDR2 FYNNEI. The CDR3 has 15 amino acids. CDR3 amino acids: CASRRGTLGGETQYF. CDR3 nucleotide sequence: TGTGCCAGCAGACGAGGAACTCTTGGGGGGGAGACCCAGTACTTC. Using reference TRBV2 and TRBJ2-5 for the parts outside the CDR3, the full variable domain is EPEVTQTPSHQVTQMGQEVILRCVPISNHLYFYWYRQILGQKVEFLVSFYNNEISEKSEIFDDQFSVERPDGSNFTLKIRSTKLEDSAMYFCASRRGTLGGETQYFGPGTRLLVL.

The rearrangement uses TRBV7-8 and TRBJ2-7; 7 nucleotides line up with TRBD1. With V trimmed by 5 bases and J by 2 bases, 6 bases remained unmatched. The V gene's germline CDR1 is SGHVS and CDR2 FQNEAQ. This CDR3 is built from 14 residues. In DNA form, the CDR3 reads TGTGCCAGCAGCCTCCGACAGGGTGCCTACGAGCAGTACTTC. This translates into CASSLRQGAYEQYF.

This sequence joins TRBV15 and TRBJ2-7; no clear D. Trimming took 5 bases from V and 4 from J, leaving 9 bases between them. There are 12 residues in the CDR3. Germline V gene sequence: CDR1 LNHNV, CDR2 YYDKDF (reference sequence). The chain's CDR3 is CATSGWGYEQYF. Written as DNA, the CDR3 is TGTGCCACCAGCGGTTGGGGTTACGAGCAGTACTTC.

DNA for the CDR3: TGTGCCAGCTCTATCTCCGAGCAGTACTTC. It yields the protein CASSISEQYF. The genes are TRBV6-1 and TRBJ2-7; D gene unclear. The CDR3 is 10 amino acids. V was pared by 8 bases and J by 6 bases, with 8 bases between. Germline-derived CDR1 and CDR2 are MNHNS and SASEGT.

This rearrangement joins TRBV29-1 to TRBJ2-7; 14 bases fit TRBD2. V lost 6 bases and J lost 6; bases outside the gene matches: 7. The CDR3 runs 14 residues. Germline loops: CDR1 SQVTM, CDR2 ANQGSEA. The CDR3 here is CSVGSGLAGGEQYF. For the CDR3, the DNA is TGCAGCGTCGGGTCCGGACTAGCGGGAGGCGAGCAGTACTTC.

V is TRBV29-1 and J is TRBJ2-5, with 9 bases aligning to TRBD1. The CDR3 loop spans 15 amino acids. From germline, CDR1 is SQVTM and CDR2 ANQGSEA. Trimming took 7 bases from V and 4 from J; bases not matched to a gene: 13. The CDR3 here is CSARGSGTGSETQYF. The CDR3 DNA sequence: TGCAGCGCCCGTGGTTCCGGGACAGGGTCAGAGACCCAGTACTTC.

This clone has only a few counts. The junction and the germline gene differ at one end; a read error may be behind it. The gene calls are TRBV7-2 and TRBJ2-7, with 9 bases lining up with TRBD1. The length of the CDR3 is 10 residues. CDR1 is SGHTA and CDR2 is FQGNSA in the germline V gene. The CDR3 coding sequence is TGTGCCAGCGGCCGGACAGGGGTCGACTTC. Translating it yields CASGRTGVDF.

The J gene is TRBJ2-7, the V gene TRBV10-3, with D possibly being TRBD1 or TRBD2 (5 bases each). The CDR3 extends over 11 amino acids. V lost 10 bases to trimming and J lost 7 bases, with 14 bases between them. CDR1 and CDR2 from the germline V gene are ENHRY and SYGVKD. The CDR3, as DNA: TGTGCCACCCGGGACCTCGGGGAGCAGTACTTC. Translating it yields CATRDLGEQYF.

V and J are TRBV6-5 and TRBJ1-6; D might be TRBD1 (5 bases). CDR1 MNHEY and CDR2 SVGAGI come from the germline V gene. This CDR3 has 15 residues. V was pared by 0 bases and J by 5 bases, with 8 bases between. In nucleotides, the CDR3 is TGTGCCAGCAGTTACTCGTGGGGGGATAATTCACCCCTCCACTTT. Translation gives CASSYSWGDNSPLHF.

The chain has TRBV6-5 and TRBJ1-2; TRBD1 is a possible D gene (5 bases). The germline V gene has CDR1 MNHEY and CDR2 SVGAGI. CDR3 length equals 16 residues. V dropped 0 bases and J dropped 2 bases, with 13 bases sitting between them. The CDR3 sequence: CASSYSGGATNYGYTF. The CDR3 DNA reads as TGTGCCAGCAGTTACTCAGGAGGGGCGACCAACTATGGCTACACCTTC.

This chain's CDR3 is CASSRPLAGGTDTQYF. As DNA, the CDR3 is TGTGCCAGCAGCCGTCCTCTAGCGGGAGGCACAGATACGCAGTATTTT. The V gene is TRBV7-9, the J gene TRBJ2-3; 10 bases are a match to TRBD2. Germline trimming cut 5 bases from V and 1 base from J; bases unmatched to any gene: 6. This CDR3 is built from 16 residues. Germline V gives CDR1 SEHNR, CDR2 FQNEAQ (reference sequence). The full variable domain, its missing parts supplied by reference TRBV7-9 and TRBJ2-3, is DTGVSQNPRHKITKRGQNVTFRCDPISEHNRLYWYRQTLGQGPEFLTYFQNEAQLEKSRLLSDRFSAERPKGSFSTLEIQRTEQGDSAMYLCASSRPLAGGTDTQYFGPGTRLTVL.

This clone was recorded a few times. The chain uses TRBV28 and TRBJ2-7; D possibly corresponds to TRBD1 (6 bases). The V end lost 6 bases, the J end lost 3 bases, and 9 bases lay between the germline ends. Germline lookup yields CDR1 MDHEN and CDR2 SYDVKM. CDR3 length: 12 amino acids. CDR3 in DNA: TGTGCCAGCAGGCTACAGGGCTACGAGCAGTACTTC. Protein product: CASRLQGYEQYF.

The sample holds a few counts of this clone. The chain joins TRBV29-1 to TRBJ2-5; 8 bases are shared with TRBD2. Germline assignment: CDR1 SQVTM and CDR2 ANQGSEA. CDR3 size: 13 residues. J lost 4 bases, V lost 7 bases, and 8 bases had no gene match. CDR3 in amino acids: CSASLRGGETQYF. Written as DNA, the CDR3 is TGCAGCGCATCTCTCCGGGGGGGAGAGACCCAGTACTTC.

This rearrangement joins TRBV7-8 to TRBJ1-5; possibly TRBD1 for D (6 bases). Trimming removed 5 bases from V and 4 bases from J, with 18 bases in between. CDR3 length equals 16 residues. Germline V lookup: CDR1 SGHVS, CDR2 FQNEAQ. CDR3 amino acids: CASSTGRGGDNQPQHF. CDR3 DNA sequence: TGTGCCAGCAGCACCGGGAGGGGGGGCGATAATCAGCCCCAGCATTTT.

This chain links TRBV29-1 with TRBJ2-2; 12 bases agree with TRBD2. Trimming cost V 5 bases and J 0 bases; bases outside gene matches: 4. The germline V gene has CDR1 SQVTM and CDR2 ANQGSEA. The CDR3 spans 16 residues. The CDR3: CSVKGLAGTNTGELFF. The CDR3 DNA follows: TGCAGCGTTAAAGGACTAGCGGGAACGAACACCGGGGAGCTGTTTTTT.

This clone was seen only a few times. The rearrangement joins TRBV19 to TRBJ2-1; D not resolved. Trimming took 3 bases from V and 5 from J, leaving 17 bases between them. CDR3 length equals 16 residues. Germline V CDR1 and CDR2: LNHDA, SQIVND (reference sequence). The CDR3 nucleotides read TGTGCCAGTAGTATGTCCGCGTTTTTATCAAACAATGAGCAGTTCTTC. Its protein is CASSMSAFLSNNEQFF.

This clone was seen just once. The chain is built from TRBV18 and TRBJ1-1; 8 bases fit TRBD1. Trimming cost V 3 bases and J 1 base; bases outside gene matches: 7. CDR1 KGHSH and CDR2 LQKENI come from the germline V gene. The CDR3 is 16 amino acids. Here the CDR3 reads CASSPGQGNSNTEAFF. CDR3 nucleotide sequence: TGTGCCAGCTCACCCGGACAGGGCAATTCGAACACTGAAGCTTTCTTT.

The J gene is TRBJ2-7, the V gene TRBV11-2; D is undetermined. V shed 10 bases and J shed 2 bases, with 12 bases lying between them. The CDR3 is made up of 12 amino acids. Germline V gives CDR1 SGHAT, CDR2 FQNNGV. The CDR3 reads CATSARPYEQYF. In nucleotides, the CDR3 is TGTGCCACCTCAGCGCGGCCCTACGAGCAGTACTTC.

The chain is built from TRBV27 and TRBJ2-5; 8 bases match TRBD2. This CDR3 has 18 residues. V shed 2 bases and J 4 bases; nucleotides not matched to a gene: 15. Germline V gives CDR1 MNHEY, CDR2 SMNVEV (reference sequence). The CDR3 spells CASSLAGQLAVPLETQYF. In DNA form, the CDR3 reads TGTGCCAGCAGTTTAGCGGGCCAACTAGCGGTCCCCTTAGAGACCCAGTACTTC.

The genes are TRBV2 and TRBJ2-5; D unresolved. This CDR3 contains 12 residues. V lost 5 bases and J lost 6, with 10 bases in between. Germline CDR1 reads SNHLY; CDR2 reads FYNNEI. The CDR3 sequence: CASSQDAKTQYF. CDR3 sequence (DNA): TGTGCCAGCAGTCAGGACGCGAAGACCCAGTACTTC.

Only a few counts were recorded for this clone. V and J are TRBV18 and TRBJ2-2; 9 bases are a match to TRBD2. This CDR3 spans 16 amino acids. Germline trimming cut 2 bases from V and 6 bases from J; bases unmatched to any gene: 7. Germline V gene sequence: CDR1 KGHSH, CDR2 LQKENI. The CDR3 sequence: CASSPGVAGVPGELFF. The CDR3 coding sequence is TGTGCCAGCTCACCAGGAGTAGCGGGAGTACCCGGGGAGCTGTTTTTT.

The chain is built from TRBV27 and TRBJ2-7, with 9 nucleotides matching TRBD2. CDR3 length: 19 residues. V lost 6 bases and J lost 2; bases outside the gene matches: 20. CDR1 and CDR2 (germline): MNHEY, SMNVEV (reference sequence). The CDR3: CASSFRATSGWGIAYEQYF. In DNA, the CDR3 is TGTGCCAGCAGCTTCAGGGCGACTAGCGGTTGGGGAATTGCCTACGAGCAGTACTTC.

This clone appeared a few times. The J gene is TRBJ2-3, the V gene TRBV6-5, with D tentatively TRBD2 (5 bases). Germline CDR1 and CDR2: MNHEY and SVGAGI. The germline V and J ends were trimmed by 7 bases and 1 base, with 12 bases remaining between them. There are 14 residues in the CDR3. CDR3 coding DNA: TGTGCCAGCAAACCGGGATTCGGCACAGATACGCAGTATTTT. Protein sequence: CASKPGFGTDTQYF.

This clone was counted many times. This CDR3 is CASSPRDTGTYEQYF. Written as DNA, the CDR3 is TGTGCCAGCAGCCCGCGGGACACCGGGACCTACGAGCAGTACTTC. The J gene is TRBJ2-7, the V gene TRBV2; D tentatively fits TRBD1 or TRBD2 (6 bases each). Germline values: CDR1 SNHLY, CDR2 FYNNEI. V shed 6 bases and J shed 2 bases, with 17 bases lying between them. This CDR3 is built from 15 residues.